This TCR beta chain was obtained from a study of glioma-infiltrating T cells after dendritic cell vaccination. This clone was found a few times. Sequencing was performed with immunoSEQ multiplex PCR; in TCRdb, only in-frame clones are kept and a portion is missing. Of just under 100,000 clones detected, approximately 80% appear once; the ten largest clones hold roughly 5.3%. As to time point: after dendritic cell vaccination, including at tumor progression/relapse. The CDR3 contains 13 residues. Germline assignment: CDR1 LNHDA and CDR2 SQIVND (reference sequence). V was cut by 5 bases and J by 6 bases, with 11 bases left in between.

The J gene is TRBJ1-5, the V gene TRBV19; D perhaps matches TRBD1 (5 bases). The clonotype comes from a human donor with glioblastoma. Sequencing used blood, obtained after dendritic cell vaccination. The CDR3 nucleotides are TGTGCCAGTAGTGATTGGGGCGGTCAGCCCCAGCATTTT. Its protein product is CASSDWGGQPQHF. Full variable domain (remainder filled in from reference TRBV19 and TRBJ1-5): DGGITQSPKYLFRKEGQNVTLSCEQNLNHDAMYWYRQDPGQGLRLIYYSQIVNDFQKGDIAEGYSVSREKKESFPLTVTSAQKNPTAFYLCASSDWGGQPQHFGDGTRLSIL.